This TCR beta chain is from a study of blood T cell repertoires in COVID-19. Overall study context: PBMCs, B-cell-depleted T cells, or T cells were the source of the cDNA or gDNA that made up the material.

Trimming took off 3 bases at V and 5 bases at J, with 13 bases between the two ends. The CDR3 consists of 14 residues. Germline assignment: CDR1 LGHNA and CDR2 YSLEER. Profiling relied on immunoSEQ multiplex PCR, and the TCRdb table lists in-frame clones only, not all of them. The repertoire holds under 400,000 clones, with roughly 86% as singletons. The receptor was isolated from a woman aged 25 to 39 with COVID-19, enrolled during active disease. V and J are TRBV4-3 and TRBJ1-1; D might be TRBD1 (5 bases). The sample taken for sequencing was peripheral blood. The DNA of the CDR3 is TGCGCCAGCAGCCATCAGGGTTTGAGGACTGAAGCTTTCTTT. Protein: CASSHQGLRTEAFF.